A selection of T cell receptor beta chains follows, all from one sample in a study of T cells in Graves' hyperthyroidism and ophthalmopathy. TCRdb fed the multiplex PCR reads into MiXCR, producing one record per CDR3 protein. The sample has under 400,000 distinct CDR3 sequences; about 15% are singletons. The sample taken for sequencing was blood. These receptors were collected from a woman between 18 and 30 years old with Graves' hyperthyroidism that later progressed to Graves' ophthalmopathy. Each CDR3 is given with its conserved first and last residue.

V	J	CDR3
TRBV28	TRBJ2-1	CASSPLGGMEGEQFF
TRBV27	TRBJ2-7	CASSRTSETYEQYF
TRBV19	TRBJ2-5	CASSGWGSGETQYF
TRBV5-4	TRBJ2-1	CASRNGGGGTNYNEQFF
TRBV6-6	TRBJ1-1	CASSYMDGMNTEAFF
TRBV30	TRBJ2-5	CAWSVGLAGGAQYF
TRBV6-1	TRBJ1-3	CASNRGGDSGNTIYF
TRBV11-3	TRBJ2-3	CASSSGRRDETDTQYF
TRBV6-1	TRBJ2-1	CASSEALPEIPPFSYNEQFF
TRBV2	TRBJ2-1	CASISGLTGVWNEQFF
TRBV6-1	TRBJ1-5	CASTNGQGGQPQHF
TRBV5-8	TRBJ2-3	CASSSTRRGIGTDTQYF
TRBV12-3/TRBV12-4	TRBJ2-5	CASSSGGNRETQYF
TRBV24-1	TRBJ2-5	CATSGFDSDVETQYF
TRBV9	TRBJ2-5	CASSRWGTPQETQYF
TRBV28	TRBJ1-1	CASSAPRDPNTEAFF
TRBV25-1	TRBJ1-2	CASSESALNYGYTF
TRBV19	TRBJ2-7	CASSMGSGTGNEQYF
TRBV13	TRBJ2-7	CASSLGQGTTHEQYF
TRBV14	TRBJ2-5	CASSPIGKETQYF
TRBV15	TRBJ2-1	CATSRGGYNEQFF
TRBV2	TRBJ2-2	CASSRSETGELFF
TRBV10-3	TRBJ1-1	CAISDGPGSEAFF
TRBV11-2	TRBJ1-3	CASNSVRGTAGNTIYF
TRBV7-9	TRBJ1-1	CASRPDGAREAFF
TRBV15	TRBJ1-2	CATSRDTGFPNYGYTF
TRBV29-1	TRBJ2-1	CSFNRGFYNEQFF
TRBV5-1	TRBJ2-7	CASSLSGGGYEQYF
TRBV7-9	TRBJ2-1	CASSSGTSFNEQFF
TRBV28	TRBJ2-7	CASSPQDRGLRYEQYF
TRBV29-1	TRBJ2-7	CSGGQGSSEQYF
TRBV25-1	TRBJ2-7	CASSESSLPQYF
TRBV20-1	TRBJ2-1	CSATLLAGGSHEQFF
TRBV7-6	TRBJ2-1	CASSSLRQGDETYNEQFF
TRBV6-2/TRBV6-3	TRBJ2-7	CASSYHGQVPGYEQYF
TRBV20-1	TRBJ1-5	CSARKGQGSNQPQHF
TRBV7-2	TRBJ2-2	CASSYKGHWRELFF
TRBV3-1	TRBJ2-3	CASSPIRPFSGTSTDTQYF
TRBV2	TRBJ2-7	CASNLAGVEQYF
TRBV25-1	TRBJ1-1	CASSAPAAKMNTEAFF
TRBV12-3/TRBV12-4	TRBJ2-3	CASSFWSRTGGSQSDTDTQYF
TRBV20-1	TRBJ2-5	CSALKLGASKETQYF
TRBV27	TRBJ2-3	CASSLRLAGRATQYF
TRBV28	TRBJ2-3	CASSSYNPGLAPSTDTQYF
TRBV12-5	TRBJ2-1	CASGLVLGQGNGEQFF
TRBV28	TRBJ2-4	CASSPGQGAKNIQYF
TRBV6-1	TRBJ2-1	CASTPGLANNEQFF